These 3 T cell receptor beta chains were sequenced from one sample in a study of cytomegalovirus exposure and HLA in healthy donors. The study ran its PCR with 60 Vbeta and 13 Jbeta primers. Data came from immunoSEQ multiplex PCR; TCRdb stores just in-frame clones and leaves some out. The data show some 130,000 clones, about four fifths seen once. Sequenced input: PBMCs. The receptor source for this set is a male donor in good health and CMV-seropositive.

The chain uses TRBV13 and TRBJ1-5, with D hard to call. This CDR3 is 12 amino acids long. V lost 5 bases to trimming and J lost 6 bases, with 8 bases between them. CDR1 and CDR2 from the germline V gene are PRHDT and FYEKMQ (reference sequence). The CDR3 coding sequence is TGTGCCAGCAGCCGGGGATCTCAGCCCCAGCATTTT. Its protein is CASSRGSQPQHF.

This clone was observed a single time. The chain's CDR3 is CATRQGYDSPLHF. CDR3 bases: TGTGCCACTCGACAGGGGTATGATTCACCCCTCCACTTT. This chain connects TRBV15 to TRBJ1-6; 8 bases align to TRBD1. Germline values: CDR1 LNHNV, CDR2 YYDKDF (reference sequence). There are 13 residues in the CDR3. V lost 9 bases, J lost 8 bases, and 6 bases stayed unmatched. The full variable domain, with the rest looked up from reference TRBV15 and TRBJ1-6, is DAMVIQNPRYQVTQFGKPVTLSCSQTLNHNVMYWYQQKSSQAPKLLFHYYDKDFNNEADTPDNFQSRRPNTSFCFLDIRSPGLGDTAMYLCATRQGYDSPLHFGNGTRLTVT.

In DNA form, the CDR3 reads TGTGCCTGGAGTCCCCAAGGGGGGGTAGAGCAGTTCTTC. It yields the protein CAWSPQGGVEQFF. The gene calls are TRBV30 and TRBJ2-1, with D possibly TRBD2 on 7 matching bases. Trimming pared 2 bases from V and 10 bases from J, leaving 15 bases between. Germline CDR1 and CDR2: GTSNPN and SVGIG (reference sequence). CDR3 size: 13 residues.